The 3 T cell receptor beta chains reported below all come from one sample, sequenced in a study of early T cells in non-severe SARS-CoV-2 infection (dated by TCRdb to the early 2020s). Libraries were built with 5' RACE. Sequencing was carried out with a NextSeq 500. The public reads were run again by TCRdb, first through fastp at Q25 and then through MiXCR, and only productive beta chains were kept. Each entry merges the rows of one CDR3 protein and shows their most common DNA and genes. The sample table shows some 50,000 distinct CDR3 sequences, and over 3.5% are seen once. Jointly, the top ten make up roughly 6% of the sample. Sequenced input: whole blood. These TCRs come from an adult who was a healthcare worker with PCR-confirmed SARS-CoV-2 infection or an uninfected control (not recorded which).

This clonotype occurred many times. The CDR3, as DNA: TGTGCCAGCAGCTACACCTCCTACGAGCAGTACTTC. It yields the protein CASSYTSYEQYF. This chain joins TRBV7-9 and TRBJ2-7; D gene ambiguous. The germline CDR1 and CDR2 sequences are SEHNR and FQNEAQ (reference sequence). V was clipped by 4 bases and J by 0 bases, with 4 bases between them. This CDR3 has 12 residues. Full variable domain (missing parts from reference TRBV7-9 and TRBJ2-7): DTGVSQNPRHKITKRGQNVTFRCDPISEHNRLYWYRQTLGQGPEFLTYFQNEAQLEKSRLLSDRFSAERPKGSFSTLEIQRTEQGDSAMYLCASSYTSYEQYFGPGTRLTVT.

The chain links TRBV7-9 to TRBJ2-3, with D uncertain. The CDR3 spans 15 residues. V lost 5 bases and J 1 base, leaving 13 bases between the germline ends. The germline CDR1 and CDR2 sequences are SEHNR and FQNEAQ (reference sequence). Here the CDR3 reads CASSPPREGTDTQYF. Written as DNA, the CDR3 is TGTGCCAGCAGCCCCCCCCGAGAGGGCACAGATACGCAGTATTTT.

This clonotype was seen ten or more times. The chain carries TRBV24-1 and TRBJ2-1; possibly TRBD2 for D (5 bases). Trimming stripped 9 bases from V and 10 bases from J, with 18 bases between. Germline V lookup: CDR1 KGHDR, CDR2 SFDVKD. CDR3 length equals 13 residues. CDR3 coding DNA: TGTGCCACCGGTTTGACAAGTCCGGGGGAGCAGTTCTTC. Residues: CATGLTSPGEQFF.